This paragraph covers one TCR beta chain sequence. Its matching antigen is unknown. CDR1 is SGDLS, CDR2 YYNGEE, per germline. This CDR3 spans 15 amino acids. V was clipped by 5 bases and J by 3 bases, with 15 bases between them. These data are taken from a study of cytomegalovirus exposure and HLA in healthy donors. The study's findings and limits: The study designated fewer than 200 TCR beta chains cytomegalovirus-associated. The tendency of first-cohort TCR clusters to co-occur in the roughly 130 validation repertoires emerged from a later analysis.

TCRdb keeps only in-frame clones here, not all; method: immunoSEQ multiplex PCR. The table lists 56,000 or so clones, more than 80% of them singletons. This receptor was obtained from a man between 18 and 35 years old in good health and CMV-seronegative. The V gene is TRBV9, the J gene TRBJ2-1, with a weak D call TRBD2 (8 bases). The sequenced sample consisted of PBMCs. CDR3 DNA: TGTGCCAGCAGTGAGGGGGCGGGGGGCTACAATGAGCAGTTCTTC. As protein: CASSEGAGGYNEQFF.